This TCR beta chain was captured by sequencing in a study of STAT5B mutations in CD4+ large granular lymphocyte leukemia. Sequencing used immunoSEQ multiplex PCR; TCRdb keeps in-frame clones, though not all of them. The sample consists of 35,000 to 45,000 clones, roughly 85% of them appearing once. Controls came from buffy coats of healthy blood donors. V lost 2 bases and J 1 base, leaving 16 bases between the germline ends. From germline, CDR1 is SGHRS and CDR2 YFSETQ. This CDR3 spans 16 amino acids. This clone was detected once. Its cognate antigen is unknown. Study-wide results and limits: Roughly a quarter of private leukemic clonotypes occurred rarely in other patients' non-leukemic repertoires. Top patient clones used TRBV06 genes more often: 8/27 versus 2/35 in controls. Higher CD4+ than CD8+ T-LGLL clonality might reflect small sample size.

The sample comprised CD4+ T cells from blood buffy coats. The TCR was taken from a human donor in good health. The chain carries TRBV5-1 and TRBJ2-7; D gene ambiguous. The CDR3 sequence is CASSFTLGRSSYEQYF. The CDR3 nucleotides read TGCGCCAGCAGCTTTACCCTAGGCCGGTCTTCCTACGAGCAGTACTTC.